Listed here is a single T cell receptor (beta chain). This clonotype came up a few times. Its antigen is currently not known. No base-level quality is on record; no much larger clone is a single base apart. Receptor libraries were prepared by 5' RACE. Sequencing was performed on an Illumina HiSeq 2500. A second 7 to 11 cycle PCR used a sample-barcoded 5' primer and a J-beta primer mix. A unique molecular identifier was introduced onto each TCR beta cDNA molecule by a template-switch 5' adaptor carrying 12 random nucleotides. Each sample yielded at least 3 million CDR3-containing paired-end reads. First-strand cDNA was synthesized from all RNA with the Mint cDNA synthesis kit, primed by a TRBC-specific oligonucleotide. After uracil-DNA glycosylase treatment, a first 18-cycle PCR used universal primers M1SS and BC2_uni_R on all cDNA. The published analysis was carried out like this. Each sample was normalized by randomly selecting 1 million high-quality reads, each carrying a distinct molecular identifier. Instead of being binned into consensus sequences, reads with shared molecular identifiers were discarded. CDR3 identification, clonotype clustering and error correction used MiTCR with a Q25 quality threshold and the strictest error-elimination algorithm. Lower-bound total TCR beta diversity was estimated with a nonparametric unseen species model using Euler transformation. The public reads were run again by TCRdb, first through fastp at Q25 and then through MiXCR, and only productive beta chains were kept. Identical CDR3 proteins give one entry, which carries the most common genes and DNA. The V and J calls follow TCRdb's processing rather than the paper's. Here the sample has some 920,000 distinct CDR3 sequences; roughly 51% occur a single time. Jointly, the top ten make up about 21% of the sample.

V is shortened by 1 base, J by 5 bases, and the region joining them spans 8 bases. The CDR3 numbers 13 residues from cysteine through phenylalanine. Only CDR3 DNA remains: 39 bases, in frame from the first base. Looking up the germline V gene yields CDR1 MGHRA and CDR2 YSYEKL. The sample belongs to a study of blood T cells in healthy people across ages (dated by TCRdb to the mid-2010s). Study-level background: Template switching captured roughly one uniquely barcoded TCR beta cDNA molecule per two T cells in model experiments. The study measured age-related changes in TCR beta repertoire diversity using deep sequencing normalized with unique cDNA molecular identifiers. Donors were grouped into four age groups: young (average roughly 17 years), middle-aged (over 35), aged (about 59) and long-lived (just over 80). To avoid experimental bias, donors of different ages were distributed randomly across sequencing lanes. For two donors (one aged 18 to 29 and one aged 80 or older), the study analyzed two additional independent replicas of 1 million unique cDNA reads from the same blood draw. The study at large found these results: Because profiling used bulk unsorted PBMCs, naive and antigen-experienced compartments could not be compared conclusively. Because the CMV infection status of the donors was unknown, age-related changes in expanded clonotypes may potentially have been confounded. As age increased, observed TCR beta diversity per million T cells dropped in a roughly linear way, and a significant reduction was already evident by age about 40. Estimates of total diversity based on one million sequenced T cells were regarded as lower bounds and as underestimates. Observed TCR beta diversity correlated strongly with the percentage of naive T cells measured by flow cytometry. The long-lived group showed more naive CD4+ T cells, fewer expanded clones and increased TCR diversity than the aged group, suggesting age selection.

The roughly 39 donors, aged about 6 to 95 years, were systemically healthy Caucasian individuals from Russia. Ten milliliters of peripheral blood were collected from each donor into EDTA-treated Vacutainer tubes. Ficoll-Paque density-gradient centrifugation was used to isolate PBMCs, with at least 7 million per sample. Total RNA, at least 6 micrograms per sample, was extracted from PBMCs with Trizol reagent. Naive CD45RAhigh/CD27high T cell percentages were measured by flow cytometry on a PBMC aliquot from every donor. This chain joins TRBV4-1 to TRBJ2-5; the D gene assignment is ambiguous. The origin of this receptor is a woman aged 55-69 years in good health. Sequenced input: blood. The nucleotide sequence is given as TGCGCCAGCAGCCAAGGTATTCCGGAGACCCAGTACTTC. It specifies CASSQGIPETQYF.